Below are 19 T cell receptor beta chains sequenced from a single sample in a study of T cells in Graves' hyperthyroidism and ophthalmopathy. Amplified TCR beta CDR3 regions derived from RNA transcripts. The HTBI set primed first-round TCR CDR3 RT-PCR. TCRdb ran MiXCR on the multiplex PCR reads and lists one entry per CDR3 protein. The data show almost 250,000 distinct CDR3 sequences, around 25% seen once. The sample taken for sequencing was blood. The receptors originated from a woman aged 35 to 49 with Graves' ophthalmopathy.

This clonotype was seen at least ten times. This chain uses TRBV6-2 or TRBV6-3 with TRBJ2-7, with TRBD2 matching 12 bases. The CDR3 has 16 amino acids. Germline V gene lookup returns CDR1 MNHEY and CDR2 SVGEGT. V lost 4 bases and J lost 7; bases outside the gene matches: 11. CDR3 DNA sequence: TGTGCCAGCAGTTCCCCGGGACTAGCGGGCGGCGGGGAGCAGTACTTC. As protein: CASSSPGLAGGGEQYF.

The chain couples TRBV6-1 to TRBJ2-5; weak D call: TRBD1 (5 bases). There are 13 residues in the CDR3. Trimming took 6 bases from V and 7 from J, leaving 15 bases between them. The V gene's germline CDR1 is MNHNS and CDR2 SASEGT. The CDR3 DNA is TGTGCCAGCAGGGACACCCTCCCGGGGACCCAGTACTTC. Protein sequence: CASRDTLPGTQYF.

There are many counts of this clonotype. This chain links TRBV30 with TRBJ2-5; the D gene is possibly TRBD2 (5 bases). The V and J ends lost 0 bases and 5 bases respectively, with 7 bases between them. In germline, CDR1 is GTSNPN, CDR2 SVGIG (reference sequence). CDR3 size: 12 residues. CDR3 sequence reads: CAWSVRGETQYF. The CDR3 bases are TGTGCCTGGAGTGTACGAGGGGAGACCCAGTACTTC.

This clonotype came up many times. The chain combines TRBV29-1 with TRBJ2-5; D is ambiguous. V was trimmed by 3 bases and J by 2 bases, leaving 10 bases between them. CDR1 is SQVTM and CDR2 is ANQGSEA in the germline V gene. This CDR3 comprises 13 residues. CDR3: CSVDGDLQETQYF. CDR3 nucleotides: TGCAGCGTTGACGGAGACTTGCAAGAGACCCAGTACTTC.

This clonotype was seen ten or more times. The CDR3 reads CASSSPRGPLQETQYF. DNA of the CDR3: TGTGCCAGCAGTTCCCCGAGAGGGCCGCTCCAAGAGACCCAGTACTTC. This chain joins TRBV6-5 and TRBJ2-5, with D possibly TRBD2 on 5 matching bases. Germline loops: CDR1 MNHEY, CDR2 SVGAGI. The CDR3 extends over 16 amino acids. V dropped 4 bases and J dropped 1 base, with 16 bases sitting between them.

Of note for this clonotype: Compared with germline, one end of the junction differs, possibly owing to a read error. The chain links TRBV6-2 or TRBV6-3 to TRBJ2-7; 7 bases map to TRBD2. The CDR3 covers 12 residues. From germline, CDR1 is MNHEY and CDR2 SVGEGT. CDR3 residues: CASSYSPGGLHF. Here the CDR3 DNA reads TGTGCCAGCAGTTACTCCCCGGGAGGTCTCCACTTC.

This clonotype was picked up many times. The V call is TRBV5-1, the J call TRBJ2-2; 7 bases agree with TRBD2. CDR1 SGHRS and CDR2 YFSETQ come from the germline V gene. The CDR3 spans 15 residues. The V segment lost 2 bases and the J segment 2 bases; nucleotides outside the gene matches: 3. CDR3 sequence: CASSFSSGNTGELFF. For the CDR3, the DNA is TGCGCCAGCAGCTTTTCTAGCGGTAACACCGGGGAGCTGTTTTTT.

This clonotype was seen many times. This chain uses TRBV12-3 or TRBV12-4 with TRBJ2-5; tentative D call: TRBD2 (5 bases). Trimming stripped 3 bases from V and 7 bases from J, with 12 bases between. The length of the CDR3 is 13 residues. This CDR3 is CASSFQSAGTQYF. CDR3 nucleotide sequence: TGTGCCAGCAGTTTTCAGTCGGCGGGGACCCAGTACTTC.

This clonotype was observed at least ten times. This rearrangement joins TRBV7-9 to TRBJ1-1; TRBD1 matches 7 bases. The CDR3 totals 14 residues. J gave up 3 bases and V 5 bases, and 6 bases lay outside the gene matches. Germline loops: CDR1 SEHNR, CDR2 FQNEAQ (reference sequence). CDR3 sequence (DNA): TGTGCCAGCAGCCAAGGGACAGAGGACACTGAAGCTTTCTTT. It codes for CASSQGTEDTEAFF.

This clonotype was seen ten or more times. The chain has TRBV20-1 and TRBJ2-7; TRBD1 matches at 10 bases. Losses at the gene ends were 0 bases for V and 7 bases for J; bases not matched to a gene: 9. This CDR3 contains 15 residues. Germline CDR1 is DFQATT and CDR2 is SNEGSKA (reference sequence). CDR3 DNA: TGCAGTGCTAGAGACCGGGACAGGGGACGGATTGAGCAGTACTTC. This gives the protein CSARDRDRGRIEQYF.

This sequence joins TRBV6-1 and TRBJ1-1; 7 bases fit TRBD1. From germline, CDR1 is MNHNS and CDR2 SASEGT. Losses at the gene ends were 3 bases for V and 10 bases for J; bases not matched to a gene: 8. This CDR3 is built from 13 residues. As DNA, the CDR3 is TGTGCCAGCAGTGAGGGACAGTTGAAGCGAGCTTTCTTT. Encoded protein: CASSEGQLKRAFF.

This clonotype was counted many times. The chain joins TRBV29-1 to TRBJ2-7, with 9 bases matching TRBD2. V shed 6 bases and J 5 bases; nucleotides not matched to a gene: 11. Germline lookup yields CDR1 SQVTM and CDR2 ANQGSEA. The CDR3 contains 14 residues. The CDR3 region is CSVLAGVGGDEQYF. The CDR3 region has the DNA TGCAGCGTATTAGCGGGAGTCGGTGGGGACGAGCAGTACTTC.

This clonotype has at least ten counts. The chain is built from TRBV12-3 or TRBV12-4 and TRBJ1-1; a weak D match, TRBD1 (6 bases). Trimming took 5 bases from V and 1 from J, leaving 8 bases between them. The CDR3 has 13 amino acids. The CDR3 DNA reads TGTGCCAGCAGTCCCAGGGGGAACACTGAAGCTTTCTTT. Translation gives CASSPRGNTEAFF.

This clonotype was detected many times. The chain links TRBV11-2 to TRBJ1-2; 8 bases align to TRBD1. V trimming: 4 bases; J trimming: 8 bases; junction bases outside the gene matches: 6. Looked up from germline, CDR1 is SGHAT and CDR2 is FQNNGV. The CDR3 has 13 amino acids. In DNA form, the CDR3 reads TGTGCCAGCAGCTCGACAGGGGTATTCGGCTACACCTTC. This codes for CASSSTGVFGYTF.

The table lists this clonotype with many counts. CDR3 nucleotide sequence: TGTGCCAGCACCGGGTCTAACACTGAAGCTTTCTTT. Encoded protein: CASTGSNTEAFF. The chain links TRBV3-1 to TRBJ1-1; D remains unclear. The CDR3 runs 12 residues. V lost 7 bases, J lost 2 bases, and 8 bases lay in between. In germline, CDR1 is LGHDT, CDR2 YNNKEL (reference sequence).

This clonotype was seen many times. The CDR3 loop reads CASSLEGGRNTGELFF. Here the CDR3 DNA reads TGTGCCAGCAGCCTCGAGGGGGGGCGGAACACCGGGGAGCTGTTTTTT. This chain links TRBV6-2 or TRBV6-3 with TRBJ2-2; weak D call: TRBD2 (7 bases). V was shortened by 6 bases and J by 1 base, with 15 bases between the two germline ends. This CDR3 is built from 16 residues. Germline V gene data show CDR1 as MNHEY and CDR2 as SVGEGT.

This clonotype was seen repeatedly, ten times or more. The junction departs from the called germline gene at one end, perhaps through a read error. The V and J genes are TRBV2 and TRBJ2-5; no definite D call. Germline CDR1 SNHLY, CDR2 FYNNEI. This CDR3 contains 13 residues. This chain's CDR3 is CASREAPGETQYF. The CDR3 DNA reads as TGTGCCAGCAGGGAAGCGCCGGGCGAGACCCAGTACTTC.

The CDR3 spells CASRDRPNTEAFF. In DNA, the CDR3 is TGTGCCAGCAGGGACAGACCAAACACTGAAGCTTTCTTT. The chain has TRBV12-3 or TRBV12-4 and TRBJ1-1; possibly TRBD1 for D (6 bases). Trimming cost V 6 bases and J 2 bases, with 10 bases left between them. The CDR3 has 13 residues.

Ten or more counts support this clonotype. The chain recombines TRBV28 with TRBJ2-5, with D tentatively TRBD2 (5 bases). Germline lookup yields CDR1 MDHEN and CDR2 SYDVKM. The V gene lost 6 bases and the J gene lost 2 bases, with 13 bases spanning the gap. The CDR3 runs 14 residues. CDR3 protein: CASRDSKRQETQYF. In nucleotides, the CDR3 is TGTGCCAGCAGGGACTCGAAGCGACAAGAGACCCAGTACTTC.